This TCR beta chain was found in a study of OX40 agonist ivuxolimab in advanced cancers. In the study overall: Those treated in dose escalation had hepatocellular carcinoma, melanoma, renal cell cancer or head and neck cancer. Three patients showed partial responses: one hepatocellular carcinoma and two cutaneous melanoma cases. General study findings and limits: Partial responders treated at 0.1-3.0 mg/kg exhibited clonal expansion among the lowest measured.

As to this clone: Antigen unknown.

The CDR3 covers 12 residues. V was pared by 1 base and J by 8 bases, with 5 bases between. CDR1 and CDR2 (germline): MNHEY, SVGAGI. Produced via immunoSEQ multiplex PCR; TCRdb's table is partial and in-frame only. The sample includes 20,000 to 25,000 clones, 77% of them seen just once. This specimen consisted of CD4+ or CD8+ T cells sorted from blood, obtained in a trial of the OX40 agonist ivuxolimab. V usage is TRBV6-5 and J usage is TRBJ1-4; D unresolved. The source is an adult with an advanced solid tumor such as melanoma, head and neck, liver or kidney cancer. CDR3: CASSYLGEKLFF. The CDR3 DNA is TGTGCCAGCAGTTACTTGGGAGAAAAACTGTTTTTT.